This T cell receptor (beta chain) came from a study of blood T cells in healthy people across ages. Overall study findings and caveats: As naive T cell percentage varied, TCR beta diversity correlated strongly with it. Both naive CD4+ cell counts and diversity were greater in long-lived donors than in aged donors. Expanded clonotype shifts may have been confounded, as the donors had an unknown CMV status.

This CDR3 has 15 amino acids. V was pared by 5 bases and J by 8 bases, with 18 bases between. The germline V gene encodes CDR1 SGHNT and CDR2 YENEEA. Concerning this clonotype: Its cognate antigen is unknown.

For the second PCR, which ran for roughly 6 to 12 cycles, a sample-barcoded 5' primer and a J-beta primer mix were used. Each cDNA molecule received a tag from a template-switch adaptor that had 12 random nucleotides. TCRdb re-derived calls from the 5' RACE reads in MiXCR, one entry per CDR3 protein. The sample shows 450,000 to 700,000 distinct CDR3 sequences, 25% to 30% of them seen only once. The chain combines TRBV11-3 with TRBJ1-4; the D is unclear. This TCR was recovered from a woman between 70 and 85 years old in good health. The sequenced material came from blood. The CDR3 sequence is CASSPPGPLREKLFF. The CDR3 nucleotides are TGTGCCAGCAGCCCACCGGGCCCCTTGAGGGAAAAACTGTTTTTT.